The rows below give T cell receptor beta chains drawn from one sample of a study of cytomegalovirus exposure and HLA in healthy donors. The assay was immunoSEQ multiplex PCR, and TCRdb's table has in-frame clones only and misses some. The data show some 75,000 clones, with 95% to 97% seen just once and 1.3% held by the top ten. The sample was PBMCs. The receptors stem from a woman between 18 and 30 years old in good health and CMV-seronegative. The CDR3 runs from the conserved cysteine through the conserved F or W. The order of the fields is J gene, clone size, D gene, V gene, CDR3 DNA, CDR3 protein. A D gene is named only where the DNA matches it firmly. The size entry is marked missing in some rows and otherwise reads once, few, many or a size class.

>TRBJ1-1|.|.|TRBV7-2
TGTGCCAGCAGCTTAGGAGGGAGAGTCACTGAAGCTTTCTTT
CASSLGGRVTEAFF
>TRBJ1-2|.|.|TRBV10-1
TGCGCCAGCAGCGGGAGGGGTCTGGCTAACTATGGCTACACCTTC
CASSGRGLANYGYTF
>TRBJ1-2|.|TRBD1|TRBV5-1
TGCGCCAGCAGCATAAGAGAGGGACAGGATAACTATGGCTACACCTTC
CASSIREGQDNYGYTF
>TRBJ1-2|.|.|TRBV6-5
TGTGCCAGCAGAGATCAGGGGATCAGTGGCTACACCTTC
CASRDQGISGYTF
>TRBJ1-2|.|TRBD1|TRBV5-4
TGTGCCAGCAGCTTAGGGACAGTTTATGATGGCTACACCTTC
CASSLGTVYDGYTF
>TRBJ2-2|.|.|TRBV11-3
TGTGCCAGCAGCCTCTTTAACGGGGAGCTGTTTTTT
CASSLFNGELFF
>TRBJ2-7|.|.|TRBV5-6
TGTGCCAGCAGCTTGTCACGCCGGGGTGTATACGAGCAGTACTTC
CASSLSRRGVYEQYF
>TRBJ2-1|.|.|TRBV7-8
TGTGCCAGCAGCTTAGAGGGGTACGGGAGCAATGAGCAGTTCTTC
CASSLEGYGSNEQFF
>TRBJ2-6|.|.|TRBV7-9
TGTGCCAGCCGCGACCCCCAACCGGGACACCGCTCTGGGGCCAACGTCCTGACTTTC
CASRDPQPGHRSGANVLTF
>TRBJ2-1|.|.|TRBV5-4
TGTGCCAGCAGTCCCGGGGGTCATGAGCAGTTCTTC
CASSPGGHEQFF
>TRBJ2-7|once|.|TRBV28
TGTGCCAGCAGTTTGCCCGGGAGTCTCTACGAGCAGTACTTC
CASSLPGSLYEQYF
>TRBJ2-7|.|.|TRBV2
TGTGCCAGCAGCGGGAGCTCCTACGAGCAGTACTTC
CASSGSSYEQYF
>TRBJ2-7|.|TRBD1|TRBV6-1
TGTGCCAGCATCCCTAAGGACAGGGTTTTCTACGAGCAGTACTTC
CASIPKDRVFYEQYF
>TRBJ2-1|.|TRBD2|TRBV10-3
TGTGCCATCAGTGATATTCCGGCTAGCGGGGGAGGGGAGCAGTTCTTC
CAISDIPASGGGEQFF
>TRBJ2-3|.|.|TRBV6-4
TGTGCCAGCAGTCACGGGAATACGCAGTATTTT
CASSHGNTQYF
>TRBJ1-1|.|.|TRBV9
TGTGCCAGCAGCGTATCGACTGTTGAAGCTTTCTTT
CASSVSTVEAFF
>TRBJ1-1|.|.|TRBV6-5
TGTGCCAGCTCACTCAGGGTATCCACTGAAGCTTTCTTT
CASSLRVSTEAFF
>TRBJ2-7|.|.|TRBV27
TGTGCCAGCAGTTTATCCCCCGGGACTCTCTACGAGCAGTACTTC
CASSLSPGTLYEQYF
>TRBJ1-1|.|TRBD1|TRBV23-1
TGCGCCAGCAGTCACCCGAGGTTGTGGGACAGGGGGCCGACGGGCACTGAAGCTTTCTTT
CASSHPRLWDRGPTGTEAFF
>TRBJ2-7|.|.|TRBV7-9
TGTGCCAGCAGCTTAGTGCAGGAACCCTCCTACGAGCAGTACTTC
CASSLVQEPSYEQYF
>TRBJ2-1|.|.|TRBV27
TGTGCCAGCAGTTTCGCCTACAATGAGCAGTTCTTC
CASSFAYNEQFF
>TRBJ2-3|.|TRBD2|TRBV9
TGTGCCAGCAGCGTAGCGGGAGGGGGCACAGATACGCAGTATTTT
CASSVAGGGTDTQYF
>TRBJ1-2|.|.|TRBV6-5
TGTGCCAGCAGTACAGGGTCTAAAAGCTATGGCTACACCTTC
CASSTGSKSYGYTF
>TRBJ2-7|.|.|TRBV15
TGTGCCACCAGCGACGACAGCCTCTACGAGCAGTACTTC
CATSDDSLYEQYF
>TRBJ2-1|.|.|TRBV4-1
TGCGCCAGCAGCCAAGAGGGGGGAAGCATTATCTACAATGAGCAGTTCTTC
CASSQEGGSIIYNEQFF
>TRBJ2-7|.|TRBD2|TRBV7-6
TGTGCCAGCGGGACTAGCGCCTACGAGCAGTACTTC
CASGTSAYEQYF
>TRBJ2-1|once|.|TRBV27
TGTGCCAGCAGTTCGGACGGGAGAGGTGGGCAGTTCTTC
CASSSDGRGGQFF
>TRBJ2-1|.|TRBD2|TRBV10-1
TGCGCCAGCAGTCGATTAGCGGGAGATCTCCATGAGCAGTTCTTC
CASSRLAGDLHEQFF
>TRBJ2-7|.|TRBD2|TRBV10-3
TGTGCCATCAGGGCTCGGGAGGCCTATTCCGAGCAGTACTTC
CAIRAREAYSEQYF
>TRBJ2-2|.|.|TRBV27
TGTGCCAGCAGTTTTACGGTCGCGAACACCGGGGAGCTGTTTTTT
CASSFTVANTGELFF
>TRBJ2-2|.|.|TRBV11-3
TGTGCCAGCGGGGCCGGCGGGGAGCTGTTTTTT
CASGAGGELFF
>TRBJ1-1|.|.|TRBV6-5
TGTGCCAGCAGCCCCCTTGAGAGAGTTGACACTGAAGCTTTCTTT
CASSPLERVDTEAFF
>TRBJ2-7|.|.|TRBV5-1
TGCGCCAGCAGCTTGGGTCGGGACTCCTACGAGCAGTACTTC
CASSLGRDSYEQYF
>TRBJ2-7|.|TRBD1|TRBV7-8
TGTGCCAGCAGCTTAGAGAGTATGTCAGGGGGCTACGAGCAGTACTTC
CASSLESMSGGYEQYF
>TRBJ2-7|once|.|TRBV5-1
TGCGCCAGCAGCTTTCCGGGATCGGGGGAGCAGTACTTC
CASSFPGSGEQYF
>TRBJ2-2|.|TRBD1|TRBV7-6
TGTGCCAGCAGCTTAGTAGGACAGGGGGCGGTTATCGCCGGGGAGCTGTTTTTT
CASSLVGQGAVIAGELFF
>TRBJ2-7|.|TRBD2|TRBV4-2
TGTGCCAGCAGCCCCGGGGCTAGCGGGATCCCCTACGAGCAGTACTTC
CASSPGASGIPYEQYF
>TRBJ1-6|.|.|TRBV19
TGTGCCAGTAGTGCGCCTAATTCACCCCTCCACTTT
CASSAPNSPLHF
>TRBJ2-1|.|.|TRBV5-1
TGCGCCAGCAGCTTGGTCGCGGGTGCAGCCAATGAGCAGTTCTTC
CASSLVAGAANEQFF